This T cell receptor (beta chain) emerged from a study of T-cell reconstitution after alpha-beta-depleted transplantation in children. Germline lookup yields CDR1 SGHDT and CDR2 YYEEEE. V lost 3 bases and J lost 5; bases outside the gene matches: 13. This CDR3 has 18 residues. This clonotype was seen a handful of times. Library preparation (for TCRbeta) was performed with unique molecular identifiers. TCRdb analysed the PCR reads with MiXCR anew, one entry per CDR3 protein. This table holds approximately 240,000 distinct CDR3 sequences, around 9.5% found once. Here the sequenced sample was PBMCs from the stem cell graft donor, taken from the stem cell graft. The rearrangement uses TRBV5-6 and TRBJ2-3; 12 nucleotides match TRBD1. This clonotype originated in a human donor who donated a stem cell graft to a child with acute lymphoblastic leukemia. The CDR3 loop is CASSYPRPGQGAKDTQYF. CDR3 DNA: TGTGCCAGCAGCTACCCTAGACCGGGACAGGGGGCGAAAGATACGCAGTATTTT.